This entry lists 15 T cell receptor beta chains sequenced from one sample in a study of T cells in Graves' hyperthyroidism and ophthalmopathy. RNA transcripts served as the template for amplifying TCR beta CDR3 regions. Researchers ran a first-round RT-PCR on the TCR CDR3 using the HTBI primer set. MiXCR, run by TCRdb on the multiplex PCR reads, gives a single entry per CDR3 protein. The repertoire holds around 300,000 distinct CDR3 sequences, with roughly 13% as singletons. Sequenced sample: blood. Every receptor here comes from a woman in her 40s with Graves' hyperthyroidism.

The rearrangement links TRBV20-1 to TRBJ2-7, with a possible D match to TRBD2 (6 bases). From germline, CDR1 is DFQATT and CDR2 SNEGSKA (reference sequence). The V gene lost 6 bases and the J gene lost 3 bases, with 21 bases spanning the gap. The CDR3 has 15 residues. The CDR3, as DNA: TGCAGTGCCCCCAAACCCCGAGGGGACTTCTACGAGCAGTACTTC. Protein: CSAPKPRGDFYEQYF.

This clonotype was detected ten times or more. The rearrangement links TRBV11-2 to TRBJ2-5; no firm D call. Trimming left V 6 bases short and J 6 bases short, with 14 bases between. The CDR3 totals 13 residues. The germline V gene encodes CDR1 SGHAT and CDR2 FQNNGV. Here the CDR3 reads CASRRPGRKTQYF. In nucleotides, the CDR3 is TGTGCCAGCAGACGACCCGGCAGGAAGACCCAGTACTTC.

The table lists this clonotype with many counts. The V gene is TRBV10-3, the J gene TRBJ2-1, with D hard to call. Germline loops: CDR1 ENHRY, CDR2 SYGVKD. Trimming left V 5 bases short and J 10 bases short, with 15 bases between. This CDR3 is built from 13 residues. The DNA of the CDR3 is TGTGCCATCAGTATAGCTATTATATCCGAGCAGTTCTTC. Protein sequence: CAISIAIISEQFF.

There are a few counts of this clonotype. The rearrangement joins TRBV20-1 to TRBJ2-7; TRBD2 is a possible D gene (5 bases). The CDR3 has 14 residues. The V end lost 3 bases, the J end lost 3 bases, and 15 bases lay between the germline ends. Per germline, CDR1 DFQATT and CDR2 SNEGSKA (reference sequence). The CDR3 DNA reads as TGCAGTGCTAGGCCCTCCCTCCGGGACTACGAGCAGTACTTC. It codes for CSARPSLRDYEQYF.

With regard to this clonotype: With a much larger clone just one base away, this may be a read error. J is TRBJ2-5 and V is TRBV12-5, with 9 bases that match TRBD1. The CDR3 spans 15 residues. Germline V gene lookup returns CDR1 LGHNT and CDR2 FRNRAP. The V and J ends lost 4 bases and 2 bases, in that order; junction bases with no gene match: 5. CDR3 sequence (DNA): TGTGCTAGTGGTTCGGGACAGGGAGGGCAAGAGACCCAGTACTTC. Its protein product is CASGSGQGGQETQYF. The variable domain in full, completed from reference TRBV12-5 and TRBJ2-5, reads DARVTQTPRHKVTEMGQEVTMRCQPILGHNTVFWYRQTMMQGLELLAYFRNRAPLDDSGMPKDRFSAEMPDATLATLKIQPSEPRDSAVYFCASGSGQGGQETQYFGPGTRLLVL.

This chain uses TRBV2 with TRBJ1-5, with D possibly TRBD1 on 5 matching bases. This CDR3 has 14 amino acids. Trimming pared 8 bases from V and 4 bases from J, leaving 15 bases between. Germline V gene lookup returns CDR1 SNHLY and CDR2 FYNNEI. The CDR3 region is CASQRGDRNQPQHF. The CDR3 coding sequence is TGTGCCAGCCAAAGGGGTGACAGAAATCAGCCCCAGCATTTT.

Ten or more counts support this clonotype. This chain joins TRBV28 and TRBJ2-1, with 9 nucleotides matching TRBD2. The CDR3 sequence is 16 residues long. Germline lookup yields CDR1 MDHEN and CDR2 SYDVKM. Trimming cost V 3 bases and J 6 bases; bases outside gene matches: 9. The CDR3 nucleotides read TGTGCCAGCAGTTTGGGGACGCGGGAGGGTCTCAATGAGCAGTTCTTC. Translation: CASSLGTREGLNEQFF.

The table lists this clonotype with many counts. The chain links TRBV11-2 to TRBJ2-3, with D perhaps TRBD1 (5 bases). Germline CDR1 SGHAT, CDR2 FQNNGV. V lost 1 base to trimming and J lost 6 bases, with 8 bases between them. This CDR3 is 13 amino acids long. In DNA, the CDR3 is TGTGCCAGCAGCTTAGGACAGTTGGATACGCAGTATTTT. Its protein product is CASSLGQLDTQYF. Together with reference TRBV11-2 and TRBJ2-3, the CDR3 gives the full variable domain: EAGVAQSPRYKIIEKRQSVAFWCNPISGHATLYWYQQILGQGPKLLIQFQNNGVVDDSQLPKDRFSAERLKGVDSTLKIQPAKLEDSAVYLCASSLGQLDTQYFGPGTRLTVL.

This clonotype was detected ten times or more. The chain recombines TRBV6-1 with TRBJ1-5; unclear D gene. V lost 4 bases to trimming and J lost 0 bases, with 4 bases between them. CDR1 and CDR2 from the germline V gene are MNHNS and SASEGT. The CDR3 loop spans 13 amino acids. The CDR3 DNA is TGTGCCAGCAGTGTCCATAGCAATCAGCCCCAGCATTTT. Its protein is CASSVHSNQPQHF.

A few counts support this clonotype. J is TRBJ1-4 and V is TRBV6-1; 8 nucleotides agree with TRBD1. The V gene end was trimmed by 10 bases and the J gene end by 2 bases; junction bases not matched to a gene: 0. There are 12 residues in the CDR3. CDR1 is MNHNS, CDR2 SASEGT, per germline. For the CDR3, the DNA is TGTGCCACAGGGGGCACTAATGAAAAACTGTTTTTT. Protein product: CATGGTNEKLFF.

The V gene is TRBV5-1, the J gene TRBJ1-2; D is ambiguous. The CDR3 has 13 residues. CDR1 is SGHRS, CDR2 YFSETQ, per germline. The V and J ends lost 2 bases and 8 bases respectively, with 13 bases between them. The CDR3 sequence: CASSLPGQDGYTF. DNA of the CDR3: TGCGCCAGCAGCTTACCCGGTCAGGACGGCTACACCTTC.

In its sample, this clonotype was seen many times. This chain joins TRBV20-1 and TRBJ2-3, with 7 positions matching TRBD2. Germline-derived CDR1 and CDR2 are DFQATT and SNEGSKA (reference sequence). The J segment lost 4 bases and the V segment lost 6 bases, leaving 16 bases of the junction unmatched. This CDR3 is built from 16 residues. CDR3 loop: CSADLLEGGPPDTQYF. CDR3 coding DNA: TGCAGTGCAGACCTTTTGGAGGGAGGGCCCCCAGATACGCAGTATTTT.

In its sample, this clonotype was seen a few times. This chain joins TRBV2 and TRBJ1-5, with D hard to call. The germline CDR1 and CDR2 sequences are SNHLY and FYNNEI. V was pared by 4 bases and J by 0 bases, with 7 bases between. This CDR3 has 14 amino acids. In DNA, the CDR3 is TGTGCCAGCAGTGGGCGGACTAGCAATCAGCCCCAGCATTTT. It encodes CASSGRTSNQPQHF.

This CDR3 is CASSYSKTSGRRGETQYF. In nucleotides, the CDR3 is TGTGCCAGCAGTTACTCAAAGACTAGCGGGAGACGGGGTGAGACCCAGTACTTC. The chain recombines TRBV6-9 with TRBJ2-5; TRBD2 aligns across 12 bases. Per the germline V gene, CDR1 is MNHGY and CDR2 is SVAAGI. The CDR3 has 18 residues. With 3 bases clipped from V and 5 bases from J, the junction kept 13 bases outside the gene matches.

The table lists this clonotype with a count of one. A clone one base away is much larger, so this may be a read error. The V call is TRBV7-2, the J call TRBJ2-7, with unresolved D. Germline-derived CDR1 and CDR2 are SGHTA and FQGNSA. This CDR3 contains 14 residues. The CDR3 DNA follows: TGTGCCAGCAGCTTTCATGGCGCTTCCTACGGGCAGTACTTC. This translates into CASSFHGASYGQYF. Complete variable domain (other parts from reference TRBV7-2 and TRBJ2-7): GAGVSQSPSNKVTEKGKDVELRCDPISGHTALYWYRQSLGQGLEFLIYFQGNSAPDKSGLPSDRFSAERTGGSVSTLTIQRTQQEDSAVYLCASSFHGASYGQYFGPGTRLTVT.